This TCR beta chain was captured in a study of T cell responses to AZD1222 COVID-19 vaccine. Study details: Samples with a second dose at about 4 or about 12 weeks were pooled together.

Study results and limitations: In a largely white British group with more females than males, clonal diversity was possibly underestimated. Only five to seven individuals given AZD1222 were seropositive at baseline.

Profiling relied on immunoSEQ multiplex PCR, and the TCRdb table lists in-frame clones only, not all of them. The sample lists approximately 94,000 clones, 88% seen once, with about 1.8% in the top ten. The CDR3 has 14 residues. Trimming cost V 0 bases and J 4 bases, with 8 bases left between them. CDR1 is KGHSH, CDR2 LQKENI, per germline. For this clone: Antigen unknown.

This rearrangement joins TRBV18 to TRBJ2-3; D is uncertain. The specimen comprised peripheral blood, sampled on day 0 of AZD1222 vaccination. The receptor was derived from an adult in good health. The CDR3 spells CASSPPALSDTQYF. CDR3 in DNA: TGTGCCAGCTCACCACCGGCCCTATCAGATACGCAGTATTTT. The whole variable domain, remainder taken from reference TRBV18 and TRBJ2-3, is NAGVMQNPRHLVRRRGQEARLRCSPMKGHSHVYWYRQLPEEGLKFMVYLQKENIIDESGMPKERFSAEFPKEGPSILRIQQVVRGDSAAYFCASSPPALSDTQYFGPGTRLTVL.